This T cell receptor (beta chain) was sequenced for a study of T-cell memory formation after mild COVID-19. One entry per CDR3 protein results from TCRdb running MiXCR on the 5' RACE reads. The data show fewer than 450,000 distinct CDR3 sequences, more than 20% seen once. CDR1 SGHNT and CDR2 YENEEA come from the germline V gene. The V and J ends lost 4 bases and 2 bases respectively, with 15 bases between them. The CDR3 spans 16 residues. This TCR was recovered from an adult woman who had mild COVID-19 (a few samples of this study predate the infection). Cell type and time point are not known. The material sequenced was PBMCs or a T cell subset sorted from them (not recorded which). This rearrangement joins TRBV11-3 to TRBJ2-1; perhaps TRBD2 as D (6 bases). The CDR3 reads CASSSPLATAYNEQFF. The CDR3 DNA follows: TGTGCCAGCAGCTCCCCACTAGCTACCGCCTACAATGAGCAGTTCTTC.